The 21 T cell receptor beta chains given below trace back to one sample, sequenced in a study of blood T cell repertoires in COVID-19. Measured with immunoSEQ multiplex PCR; TCRdb has only the in-frame clones, and not every one. The table shows around 68,000 clones, with nearly 90% occurring only once. The sequenced sample consisted of peripheral blood. Every receptor here comes from a man aged 50 to 60 with active COVID-19.

This clone was seen only once. V and J are TRBV27 and TRBJ2-7; D is unresolved. The CDR3 has 15 residues. Germline V CDR1 and CDR2: MNHEY, SMNVEV (reference sequence). Trimming removed 4 bases from V and 2 bases from J, with 15 bases in between. DNA of the CDR3: TGTGCCAGCAGTTCGATAGGTTTTAGCCCCTACGAGCAGTACTTC. Translated: CASSSIGFSPYEQYF.

V is TRBV7-2 and J is TRBJ2-5; 11 nucleotides agree with TRBD2. The V segment lost 1 base and the J segment 5 bases; nucleotides outside the gene matches: 3. The CDR3 is 15 amino acids. Looked up from germline, CDR1 is SGHTA and CDR2 is FQGNSA. The CDR3 region has the DNA TGTGCCAGCAGCTTAGTGACTAGCGGGGCGGAGACCCAGTACTTC. Its protein is CASSLVTSGAETQYF.

The rearrangement joins TRBV19 to TRBJ1-6; TRBD1 matches at 7 bases. J lost 10 bases, V lost 8 bases, and 11 bases had no gene match. The CDR3 is 14 residues long. CDR1 and CDR2 from the germline V gene are LNHDA and SQIVND (reference sequence). This CDR3 is CASRDTGEVSPLHF. CDR3 nucleotide sequence: TGTGCCAGTCGCGATACAGGGGAAGTCTCACCCCTCCACTTT. The full variable domain, in which reference TRBV19 and TRBJ1-6 provide the parts outside the CDR3, is DGGITQSPKYLFRKEGQNVTLSCEQNLNHDAMYWYRQDPGQGLRLIYYSQIVNDFQKGDIAEGYSVSREKKESFPLTVTSAQKNPTAFYLCASRDTGEVSPLHFGNGTRLTVT.

This chain joins TRBV5-1 and TRBJ2-2; no definite D call. This CDR3 comprises 13 residues. V was cut by 4 bases and J by 1 base, with 5 bases left in between. Germline V CDR1 and CDR2: SGHRS, YFSETQ. The CDR3 sequence is CASSTRNTGELFF. CDR3 sequence (DNA): TGCGCCAGCAGCACACGGAACACCGGGGAGCTGTTTTTT.

The gene calls are TRBV7-9 and TRBJ2-5, with 9 bases aligning to TRBD1. CDR1 is SEHNR, CDR2 FQNEAQ, per germline (reference sequence). V gave up 5 bases and J gave up 4 bases; unmatched junction bases: 8. The CDR3 runs to 15 residues. The CDR3 spells CASSQGGTGIETQYF. The CDR3 DNA is TGTGCCAGCAGCCAAGGCGGGACAGGGATAGAGACCCAGTACTTC.

The chain is built from TRBV5-6 and TRBJ2-1; TRBD2 matches at 13 bases. After removal of 1 base from V and 14 bases from J, the junction contained 9 bases not matched to a gene. The CDR3 spans 15 residues. Germline CDR1 is SGHDT and CDR2 is YYEEEE. The CDR3 loop reads CASSLTSGGALAEFF. The CDR3 bases are TGTGCCAGCAGCTTGACTAGCGGGGGGGCTCTGGCGGAGTTCTTC.

The chain combines TRBV19 with TRBJ1-4, with D possibly matching TRBD1 (6 bases). V lost 5 bases, J lost 6 bases, and 16 bases lay in between. Germline CDR1 is LNHDA and CDR2 is SQIVND (reference sequence). The CDR3 loop spans 15 amino acids. The CDR3 loop reads CASSPHREGDEKLFF. In nucleotides, the CDR3 is TGTGCCAGTAGTCCCCACAGGGAAGGCGATGAAAAACTGTTTTTT.

This clone came up a few times. The chain recombines TRBV12-5 with TRBJ2-7; 7 nucleotides agree with TRBD2. CDR3 length: 14 amino acids. The V gene's germline CDR1 is LGHNT and CDR2 FRNRAP. Losses at the gene ends were 6 bases for V and 7 bases for J; bases not matched to a gene: 12. The CDR3 DNA sequence: TGTGCTAGTGGCCCCCGCATCGTCGGGAGGGAGCAGTACTTC. Amino acid sequence: CASGPRIVGREQYF.

The chain uses TRBV5-1 and TRBJ2-3; D might be TRBD2 (6 bases). Germline values: CDR1 SGHRS, CDR2 YFSETQ. V gave up 3 bases and J gave up 0 bases, with 8 bases separating them. This CDR3 contains 14 residues. The CDR3 reads CASSSGTSTDTQYF. The CDR3 nucleotides read TGCGCCAGCAGCTCCGGGACTAGCACAGATACGCAGTATTTT.

The V gene is TRBV7-9, the J gene TRBJ2-5, with D perhaps matching TRBD2 (5 bases). The CDR3 is made up of 13 amino acids. Germline CDR1 is SEHNR and CDR2 is FQNEAQ (reference sequence). V dropped 0 bases and J dropped 4 bases, with 6 bases sitting between them. The CDR3 region is CASSLAGRETQYF. The CDR3 DNA reads TGTGCCAGCAGCTTAGCAGGGAGAGAGACCCAGTACTTC.

The chain recombines TRBV5-1 with TRBJ2-5, with 11 bases fitting TRBD2. Germline CDR1 is SGHRS and CDR2 is YFSETQ. The CDR3 covers 17 residues. V was pared by 2 bases and J by 2 bases, with 8 bases of the junction left unmatched. For the CDR3, the DNA is TGCGCCAGCAGCTTAAAGCTTAGCGGGGGGGCGCAAGAGACCCAGTACTTC. Its protein product is CASSLKLSGGAQETQYF.

V usage is TRBV5-1 and J usage is TRBJ2-1, with D uncertain. This CDR3 spans 17 amino acids. With 4 bases removed from V and 0 bases from J, the gap between germline ends came to 17 bases. Germline lookup yields CDR1 SGHRS and CDR2 YFSETQ. The CDR3 DNA sequence: TGCGCCAGCAGCCCCGAGTCGTTAGCCAGCTCCTACAATGAGCAGTTCTTC. This encodes CASSPESLASSYNEQFF.

The genes are TRBV5-1 and TRBJ2-7, with 9 bases fitting TRBD2. V lost 4 bases to trimming and J lost 1 base; unmatched junction nucleotides: 6. Germline V lookup: CDR1 SGHRS, CDR2 YFSETQ. The CDR3 length is 15 residues. CDR3 region: CASSEAGGRSYEQYF. The DNA for the CDR3 is TGCGCCAGCAGCGAGGCGGGGGGGAGGTCCTACGAGCAGTACTTC.

The chain employs TRBV4-1 and TRBJ1-4; D gene unclear. CDR1 and CDR2 (germline): MGHRA, YSYEKL. This CDR3 is built from 17 residues. V was pared by 0 bases and J by 0 bases, with 11 bases between. CDR3 in amino acids: CASSQDTAAATNEKLFF. The CDR3 nucleotides are TGCGCCAGCAGCCAAGATACAGCGGCTGCAACTAATGAAAAACTGTTTTTT.

This clone showed up just once. This rearrangement joins TRBV5-1 to TRBJ2-7; TRBD1 matches at 9 bases. CDR3 size: 14 residues. Unmatched junction bases numbered 8, after V lost 4 bases and J lost 6 bases. CDR1 SGHRS and CDR2 YFSETQ come from the germline V gene. CDR3 sequence: CASSPGQGNGEQYF. Written as DNA, the CDR3 is TGCGCCAGCAGCCCGGGACAGGGCAACGGCGAGCAGTACTTC.

This chain joins TRBV27 and TRBJ2-1, with D perhaps TRBD2 (5 bases). Trimming stripped 5 bases from V and 8 bases from J, with 13 bases between. Germline V gene lookup returns CDR1 MNHEY and CDR2 SMNVEV (reference sequence). The CDR3 runs to 13 residues. The CDR3 coding sequence is TGTGCCAGCAGTCTCCCTAGCAGCGATGAGCAGTTCTTC. It yields the protein CASSLPSSDEQFF.

The V and J genes are TRBV4-1 and TRBJ2-3; 11 nucleotides align to TRBD2. Unmatched junction bases numbered 5, after V lost 4 bases and J lost 2 bases. Germline V gene sequence: CDR1 MGHRA, CDR2 YSYEKL. CDR3 size: 16 residues. The CDR3 sequence is CASSRKLAGVTDTQYF. The CDR3 DNA reads TGCGCCAGCAGCCGGAAACTAGCGGGGGTCACAGATACGCAGTATTTT.

This rearrangement joins TRBV9 to TRBJ2-2; tentatively, D is TRBD2 (5 bases). This CDR3 region has 14 residues. The V gene's germline CDR1 is SGDLS and CDR2 YYNGEE. Trimming took 1 base from V and 9 from J, leaving 13 bases between them. CDR3: CASSVNSGNRELFF. CDR3 nucleotides: TGTGCCAGCAGCGTAAACAGCGGTAATAGGGAGCTGTTTTTT.

In this sample, this clone turned up once. V gene TRBV2 combines with J gene TRBJ2-3; D is possibly TRBD2 (6 bases). The germline V gene has CDR1 SNHLY and CDR2 FYNNEI. This CDR3 has 12 amino acids. Trimming shortened V by 6 bases and J by 7 bases, and 11 bases separated the two germline ends. In DNA, the CDR3 is TGTGCCAGCAGAGGGGAGGTGAATACGCAGTATTTT. It encodes CASRGEVNTQYF.

V is TRBV19 and J is TRBJ2-7; D possibly corresponds to TRBD1 (6 bases). The CDR3 extends over 14 amino acids. Trimming took 6 bases from V and 0 from J, leaving 12 bases between them. CDR1 is LNHDA and CDR2 is SQIVND in the germline V gene (reference sequence). The CDR3 sequence is CASRGTGISYEQYF. In nucleotides, the CDR3 is TGTGCCAGTAGGGGTACAGGGATCTCCTACGAGCAGTACTTC.

This chain uses TRBV6-5 with TRBJ1-1, with D possibly being TRBD1 (5 bases). Trimming left V 0 bases short and J 5 bases short, with 13 bases between. CDR1 is MNHEY and CDR2 is SVGAGI in the germline V gene. This CDR3 has 15 residues. CDR3 nucleotide sequence: TGTGCCAGCAGTTACTCGAGGCGGGGCGGGACTGAAGCTTTCTTT. Protein: CASSYSRRGGTEAFF.